Below are 3 T cell receptor beta chains sequenced from a single sample in a study of cytomegalovirus exposure and HLA in healthy donors. The PCR employed 60 Vbeta primers together with 13 Jbeta primers. TCRdb's table, derived via immunoSEQ multiplex PCR, lists solely in-frame clones and lacks some. Of over 100,000 clones listed, almost 80% are singletons. Sequenced: PBMCs. These receptors were collected from a man aged 55-75 years in good health and CMV-seropositive.

The CDR3 is CASSLSEGTQYF. DNA of the CDR3: TGTGCCAGCAGCTTAAGCGAAGGGACCCAGTACTTC. The genes are TRBV7-9 and TRBJ2-5; D remains ambiguous. V gave up 2 bases and J gave up 7 bases, with 8 bases separating them. The germline V gene has CDR1 SEHNR and CDR2 FQNEAQ (reference sequence). There are 12 residues in the CDR3.

The genes are TRBV9 and TRBJ2-3, with TRBD2 matching over 16 bases. The germline CDR1 and CDR2 sequences are SGDLS and YYNGEE. The CDR3 covers 19 residues. The trim removed 3 bases at V and 8 bases at J, leaving 15 bases unmatched. CDR3 sequence (DNA): TGTGCCAGCAGCGACCCCCTGGGACTAGCGGGGGGGACCTTTGGTACGCAGTATTTT. This codes for CASSDPLGLAGGTFGTQYF.

J is TRBJ2-7 and V is TRBV18; a weak D match, TRBD2 (6 bases). The length of the CDR3 is 17 residues. CDR1 is KGHSH, CDR2 LQKENI, per germline. V lost 1 base and J 1 base, leaving 17 bases between the germline ends. The CDR3 sequence is CASSPQVLGGHSYEQYF. In nucleotides, the CDR3 is TGTGCCAGCTCACCACAGGTCCTCGGAGGGCATTCCTACGAGCAGTACTTC.